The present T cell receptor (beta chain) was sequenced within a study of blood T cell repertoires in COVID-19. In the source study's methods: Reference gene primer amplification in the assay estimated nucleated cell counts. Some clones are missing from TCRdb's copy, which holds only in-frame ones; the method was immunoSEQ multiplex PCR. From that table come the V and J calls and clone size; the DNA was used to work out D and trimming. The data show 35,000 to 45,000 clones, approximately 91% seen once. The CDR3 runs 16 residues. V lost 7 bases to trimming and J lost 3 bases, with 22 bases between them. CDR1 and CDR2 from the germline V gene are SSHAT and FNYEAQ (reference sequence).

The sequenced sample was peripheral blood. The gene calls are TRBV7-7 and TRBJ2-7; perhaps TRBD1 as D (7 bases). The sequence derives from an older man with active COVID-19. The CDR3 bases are TGTGCCAGCACCACGCGGGGACAGTCCGGGCGCTACGAGCAGTACTTC. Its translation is CASTTRGQSGRYEQYF.